This T cell receptor beta chain was captured by sequencing in a study of T cell responses to AZD1222 COVID-19 vaccine. Whole-study findings and limits: Donor demographics were predominantly white British with a female majority; clonal diversity may be underestimated. Among vaccine-associated CD4 TCRs, coverage spanned spike, with dominance at 160-218 and 743-854. Baseline testing showed seropositivity in only 6 or 7 AZD1222 recipients. The study sampled repertoires only after the peak T cell response.

V lost 5 bases and J lost 2, with 11 bases in between. The CDR3 contains 14 residues. Germline V gene lookup returns CDR1 SGHAT and CDR2 FQNNGV. This clone has just one count. Its antigen is undetermined. Here immunoSEQ multiplex PCR was the method, and the copy in TCRdb shows in-frame clones only, minus some. The table shows approximately 64,000 clones, with just over 90% occurring only once. The source of this sequence is an adult who received the MenACWY meningococcal vaccine as a control. The material was peripheral blood, obtained 28 days after the second dose of the MenACWY control vaccine. The rearrangement joins TRBV11-2 to TRBJ2-3, with D unresolved. The CDR3 nucleotides are TGTGCCAGCAGCCCCTCCCGGACCACAGATACGCAGTATTTT. Protein: CASSPSRTTDTQYF.